This T cell receptor (beta chain) was identified in a study of identical twins. Germline CDR1 is SQVTM and CDR2 is ANQGSEA. The CDR3 is made up of 14 amino acids. V was shortened by 4 bases and J by 3 bases, with 13 bases between the two germline ends. Template switching, a step in the protocol, added a universal primer site, and cDNA carried unique molecular identifiers. TCRdb reprocessed the 5' RACE reads via MiXCR and lists one record per CDR3 protein. The sample has roughly 1.6 million distinct CDR3 sequences, roughly a third seen once; the top ten hold 0.25% to 0.3%. The TCR was taken from a newborn girl in good health. This chain connects TRBV29-1 to TRBJ2-1, with D possibly being TRBD2 (6 bases). The sample comprised cord blood. The DNA of the CDR3 is TGCAGCGTTGTTGTGACTAGTAGCTACAATGAGCAGTTCTTC. Translating gives CSVVVTSSYNEQFF.